Sequencing of this T cell receptor (beta chain) was carried out in a study of T cell responses to AZD1222 COVID-19 vaccine. The CDR3 consists of 16 residues. CDR1 is SGHVS and CDR2 is FQNEAQ in the germline V gene. J was trimmed by 8 bases and V by 2 bases; bases with no gene match: 10. TCRdb keeps only in-frame clones here, not all; method: immunoSEQ multiplex PCR. Of around 140,000 clones in the sample, about 90% were seen once. The clonotype originates from an adult who received the AZD1222 COVID-19 vaccine. J is TRBJ1-4 and V is TRBV7-8; TRBD1 matches at 8 bases. The sequences come from peripheral blood, collected 28 days after the second AZD1222 dose. In DNA form, the CDR3 reads TGTGCCAGCAGCTTAACCCGACAGGGGATTGGAGAAAAACTGTTTTTT. Its protein product is CASSLTRQGIGEKLFF.